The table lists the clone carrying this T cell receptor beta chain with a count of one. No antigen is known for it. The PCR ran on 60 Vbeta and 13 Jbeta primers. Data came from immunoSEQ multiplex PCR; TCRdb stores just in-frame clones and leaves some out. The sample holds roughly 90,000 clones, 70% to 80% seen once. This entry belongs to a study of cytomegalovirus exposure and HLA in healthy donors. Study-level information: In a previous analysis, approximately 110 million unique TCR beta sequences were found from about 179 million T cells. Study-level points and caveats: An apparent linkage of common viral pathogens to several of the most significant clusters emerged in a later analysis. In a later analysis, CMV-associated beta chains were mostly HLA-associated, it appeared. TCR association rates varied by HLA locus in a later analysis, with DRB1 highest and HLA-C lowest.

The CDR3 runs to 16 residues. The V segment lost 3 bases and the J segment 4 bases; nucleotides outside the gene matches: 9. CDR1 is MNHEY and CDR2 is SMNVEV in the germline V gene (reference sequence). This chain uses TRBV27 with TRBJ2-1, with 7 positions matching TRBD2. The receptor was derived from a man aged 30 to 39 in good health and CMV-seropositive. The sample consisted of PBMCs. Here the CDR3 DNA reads TGTGCCAGCAGTTTGGCACCCCTAGCGGATTACAATGAGCAGTTCTTC. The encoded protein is CASSLAPLADYNEQFF.